This T cell receptor beta chain was profiled in a study of shared clonotypes between healthy human individuals. Study details: Donors consisted of a couple of women and three men between 18 and 49.

Of note for this clone: Its antigen remains unidentified.

The V segment lost 1 base and the J segment 0 bases; nucleotides outside the gene matches: 2. The V gene's germline CDR1 is SQVTM and CDR2 ANQGSEA. The CDR3 length is 15 residues. Study-level points and caveats: The generation probabilities recorded for non-shared clonotypes fell below those of clonotypes shared by all four donors. Exclusively blood specimens were collected; tissue repertoires likely differ.

Sequenced by immunoSEQ multiplex PCR; TCRdb stores in-frame clones only, minus some. Of some 1.5 million clones listed, 95% to 99% were seen once; the top ten hold approximately 0.44%. This chain joins TRBV29-1 and TRBJ2-7; 11 bases are shared with TRBD2. The sequencing input was naive CD4+ T cells sorted from blood. Subset here: CD45RA+ positively selected. The receptor comes from a man younger than 45 in good health. CDR3 protein: CSVEVLAGASYEQYF. Written as DNA, the CDR3 is TGCAGCGTTGAAGTACTAGCGGGAGCCTCCTACGAGCAGTACTTC.